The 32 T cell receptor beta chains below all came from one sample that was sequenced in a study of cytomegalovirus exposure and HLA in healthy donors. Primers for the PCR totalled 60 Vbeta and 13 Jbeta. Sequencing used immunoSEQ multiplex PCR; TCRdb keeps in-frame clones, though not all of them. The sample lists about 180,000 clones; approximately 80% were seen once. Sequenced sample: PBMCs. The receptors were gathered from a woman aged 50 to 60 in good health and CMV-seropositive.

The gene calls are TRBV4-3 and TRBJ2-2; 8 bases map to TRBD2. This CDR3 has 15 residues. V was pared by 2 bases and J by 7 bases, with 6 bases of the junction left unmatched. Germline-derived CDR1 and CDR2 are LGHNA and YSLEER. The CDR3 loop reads CASSQHSGIGGELFF. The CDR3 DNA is TGCGCCAGCAGCCAACATAGCGGGATCGGCGGGGAGCTGTTTTTT.

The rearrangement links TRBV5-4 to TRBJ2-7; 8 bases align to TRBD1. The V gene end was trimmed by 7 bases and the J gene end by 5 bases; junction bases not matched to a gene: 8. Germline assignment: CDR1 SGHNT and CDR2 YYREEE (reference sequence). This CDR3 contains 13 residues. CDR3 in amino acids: CASQTGDKNEQYF. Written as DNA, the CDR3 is TGTGCCAGCCAGACAGGGGATAAAAACGAGCAGTACTTC. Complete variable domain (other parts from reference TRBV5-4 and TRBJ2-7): ETGVTQSPTHLIKTRGQQVTLRCSSQSGHNTVSWYQQALGQGPQFIFQYYREEENGRGNFPPRFSGLQFPNYSSELNVNALELDDSALYLCASQTGDKNEQYFGPGTRLTVT.

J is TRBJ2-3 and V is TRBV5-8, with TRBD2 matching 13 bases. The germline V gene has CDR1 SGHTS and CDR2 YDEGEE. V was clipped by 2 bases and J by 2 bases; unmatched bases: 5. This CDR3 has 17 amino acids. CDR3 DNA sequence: TGTGCCAGCAGCTTTCCCGGGACTAGCGGGGTCACAGATACGCAGTATTTT. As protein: CASSFPGTSGVTDTQYF.

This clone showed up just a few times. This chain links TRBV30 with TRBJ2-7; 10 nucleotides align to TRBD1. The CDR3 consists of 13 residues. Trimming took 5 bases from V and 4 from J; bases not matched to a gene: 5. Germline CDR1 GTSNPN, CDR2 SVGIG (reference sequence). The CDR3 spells CAWQTGGSYEQYF. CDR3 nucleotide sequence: TGTGCCTGGCAGACAGGGGGCAGTTACGAGCAGTACTTC.

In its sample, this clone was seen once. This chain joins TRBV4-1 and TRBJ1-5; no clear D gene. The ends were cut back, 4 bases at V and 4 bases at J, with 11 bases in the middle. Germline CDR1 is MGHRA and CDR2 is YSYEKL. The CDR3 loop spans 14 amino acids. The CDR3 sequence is CASSPEIRNQPQHF. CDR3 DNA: TGCGCCAGCAGCCCCGAGATCAGGAATCAGCCCCAGCATTTT.

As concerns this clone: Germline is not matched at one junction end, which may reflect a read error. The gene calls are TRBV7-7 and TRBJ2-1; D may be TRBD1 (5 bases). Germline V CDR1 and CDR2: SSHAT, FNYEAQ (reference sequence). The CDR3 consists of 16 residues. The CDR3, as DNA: TGTGCTAGCAGCTTGGGCCGAGACAGCTCCTACAATGAGCAGTTCTTC. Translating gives CASSLGRDSSYNEQFF. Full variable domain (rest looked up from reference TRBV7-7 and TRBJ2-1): GAGVSQSPRYKVTKRGQDVTLRCDPISSHATLYWYQQALGQGPEFLTYFNYEAQPDKSGLPSDRFSAERPEGSISTLTIQRTEQRDSAMYRCASSLGRDSSYNEQFFGPGTRLTVL.

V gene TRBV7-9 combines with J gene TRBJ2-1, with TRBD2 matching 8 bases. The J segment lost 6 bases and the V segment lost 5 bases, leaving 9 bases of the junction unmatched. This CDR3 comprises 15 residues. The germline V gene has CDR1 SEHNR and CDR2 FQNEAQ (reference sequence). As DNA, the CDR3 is TGTGCCAGCAGCAGTGAGCGGGAGAGGGGCAATGAGCAGTTCTTC. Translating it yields CASSSERERGNEQFF. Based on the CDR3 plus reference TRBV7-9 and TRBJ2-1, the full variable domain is DTGVSQNPRHKITKRGQNVTFRCDPISEHNRLYWYRQTLGQGPEFLTYFQNEAQLEKSRLLSDRFSAERPKGSFSTLEIQRTEQGDSAMYLCASSSERERGNEQFFGPGTRLTVL.

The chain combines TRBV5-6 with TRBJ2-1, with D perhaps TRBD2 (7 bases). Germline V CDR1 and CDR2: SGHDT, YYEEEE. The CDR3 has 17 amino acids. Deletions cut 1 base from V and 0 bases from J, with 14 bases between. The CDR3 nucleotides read TGTGCCAGCAGCTTGTTGGGGGGGCCGAGCTCCTACAATGAGCAGTTCTTC. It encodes CASSLLGGPSSYNEQFF.

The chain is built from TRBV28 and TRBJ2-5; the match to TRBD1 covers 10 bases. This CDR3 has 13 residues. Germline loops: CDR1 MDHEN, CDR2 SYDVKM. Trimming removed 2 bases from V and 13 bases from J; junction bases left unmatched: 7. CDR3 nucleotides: TGTGCCAGCAGTTTAGAGGACAGGGGGGTTTGGTACTTC. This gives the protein CASSLEDRGVWYF. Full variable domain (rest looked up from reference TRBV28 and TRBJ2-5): DVKVTQSSRYLVKRTGEKVFLECVQDMDHENMFWYRQDPGLGLRLIYFSYDVKMKEKGDIPEGYSVSREKKERFSLILESASTNQTSMYLCASSLEDRGVWYFGPGTRLLVL.

In DNA, the CDR3 is TGTGCCAGCAGCTTAGAGTCCCAGGGAGGCACTGAAGCTTTCTTT. This gives the protein CASSLESQGGTEAFF. The V and J genes are TRBV7-2 and TRBJ1-1; possible D gene TRBD1, 5 bases. The CDR3 is 15 amino acids. V was cut by 1 base and J by 4 bases, with 13 bases left in between. Germline V gene data show CDR1 as SGHTA and CDR2 as FQGNSA.

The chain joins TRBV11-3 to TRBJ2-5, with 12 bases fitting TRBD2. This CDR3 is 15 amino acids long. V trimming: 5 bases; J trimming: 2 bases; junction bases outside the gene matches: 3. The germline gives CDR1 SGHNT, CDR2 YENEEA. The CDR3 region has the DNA TGTGCCAGCAGCCCACTAGCGGGGGGACAAGAGACCCAGTACTTC. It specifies CASSPLAGGQETQYF.

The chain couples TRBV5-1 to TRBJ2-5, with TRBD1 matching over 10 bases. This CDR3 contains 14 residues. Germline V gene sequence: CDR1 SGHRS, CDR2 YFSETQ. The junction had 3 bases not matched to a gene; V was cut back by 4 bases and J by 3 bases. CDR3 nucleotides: TGCGCCAGCAGCCACGGGACAGGGGAAGAGACCCAGTACTTC. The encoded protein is CASSHGTGEETQYF.

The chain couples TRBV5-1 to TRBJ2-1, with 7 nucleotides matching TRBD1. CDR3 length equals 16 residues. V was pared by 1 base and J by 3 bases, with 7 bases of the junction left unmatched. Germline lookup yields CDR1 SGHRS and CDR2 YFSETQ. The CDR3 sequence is CASSLSVGQFYNEQFF. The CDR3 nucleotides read TGCGCCAGCAGCTTGTCTGTGGGACAGTTCTACAATGAGCAGTTCTTC.

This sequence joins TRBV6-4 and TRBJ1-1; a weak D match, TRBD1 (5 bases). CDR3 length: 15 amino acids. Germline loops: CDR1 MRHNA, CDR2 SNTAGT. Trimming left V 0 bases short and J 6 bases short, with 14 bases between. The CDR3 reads CASSDSGLPGSEAFF. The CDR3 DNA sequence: TGTGCCAGCAGTGACTCGGGACTCCCAGGGTCTGAAGCTTTCTTT.

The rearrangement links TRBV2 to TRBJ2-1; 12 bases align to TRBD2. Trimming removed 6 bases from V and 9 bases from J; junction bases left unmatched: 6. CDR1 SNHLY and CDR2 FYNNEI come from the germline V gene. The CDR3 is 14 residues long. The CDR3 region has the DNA TGTGCCAGCAGAAGACTAGCGGGGGCGGGTGAGCAGTTCTTC. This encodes CASRRLAGAGEQFF.

CDR3 DNA sequence: TGTGCCAGCAGGCCTCGGGGACAGGGAAACTCACCCCTCCACTTT. Its protein product is CASRPRGQGNSPLHF. The chain links TRBV6-4 to TRBJ1-6, with TRBD1 matching over 9 bases. Trimming cost V 6 bases and J 10 bases; bases outside gene matches: 10. This CDR3 is 15 amino acids long. The germline CDR1 and CDR2 sequences are MRHNA and SNTAGT.

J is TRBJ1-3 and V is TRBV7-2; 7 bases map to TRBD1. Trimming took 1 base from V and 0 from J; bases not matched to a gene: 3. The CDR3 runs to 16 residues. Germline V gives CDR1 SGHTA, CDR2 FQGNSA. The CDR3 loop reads CASSLGPGGSGNTIYF. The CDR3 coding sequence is TGTGCCAGCAGCTTAGGTCCAGGGGGCTCTGGAAACACCATATATTTT.

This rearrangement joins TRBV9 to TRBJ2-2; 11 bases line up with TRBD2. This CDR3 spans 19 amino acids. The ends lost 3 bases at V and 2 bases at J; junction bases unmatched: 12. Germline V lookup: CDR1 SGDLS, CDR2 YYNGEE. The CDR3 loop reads CASSADGVAGGPNTGELFF. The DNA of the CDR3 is TGTGCCAGCAGCGCCGATGGAGTAGCGGGGGGGCCTAACACCGGGGAGCTGTTTTTT.

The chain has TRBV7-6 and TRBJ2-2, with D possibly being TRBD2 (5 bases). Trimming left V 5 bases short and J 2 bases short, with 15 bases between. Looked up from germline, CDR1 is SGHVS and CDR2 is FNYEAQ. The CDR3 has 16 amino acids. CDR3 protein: CASSATTSFNTGELFF. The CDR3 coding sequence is TGTGCCAGCAGCGCAACCACTAGTTTTAACACCGGGGAGCTGTTTTTT.

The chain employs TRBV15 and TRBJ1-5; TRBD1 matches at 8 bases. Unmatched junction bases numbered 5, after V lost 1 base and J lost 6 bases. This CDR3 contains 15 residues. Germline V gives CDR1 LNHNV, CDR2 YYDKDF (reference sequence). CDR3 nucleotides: TGTGCCACCAGCAGAGCTGGACAGGGAAGTCAGCCCCAGCATTTT. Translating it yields CATSRAGQGSQPQHF. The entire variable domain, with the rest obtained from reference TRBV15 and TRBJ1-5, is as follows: DAMVIQNPRYQVTQFGKPVTLSCSQTLNHNVMYWYQQKSSQAPKLLFHYYDKDFNNEADTPDNFQSRRPNTSFCFLDIRSPGLGDTAMYLCATSRAGQGSQPQHFGDGTRLSIL.

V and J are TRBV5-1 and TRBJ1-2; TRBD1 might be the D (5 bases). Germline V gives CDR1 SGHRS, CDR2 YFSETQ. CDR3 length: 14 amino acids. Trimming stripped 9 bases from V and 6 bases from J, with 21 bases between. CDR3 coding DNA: TGCGCCACTACACTCTCACCGGGGGTGGATGGCTACACCTTC. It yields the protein CATTLSPGVDGYTF.

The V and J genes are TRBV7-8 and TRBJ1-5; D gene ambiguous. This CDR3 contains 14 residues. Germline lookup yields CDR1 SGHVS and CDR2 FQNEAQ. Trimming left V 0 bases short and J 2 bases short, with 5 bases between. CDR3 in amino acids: CASSLAHGNQPQHF. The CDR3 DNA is TGTGCCAGCAGCTTAGCTCATGGCAATCAGCCCCAGCATTTT.

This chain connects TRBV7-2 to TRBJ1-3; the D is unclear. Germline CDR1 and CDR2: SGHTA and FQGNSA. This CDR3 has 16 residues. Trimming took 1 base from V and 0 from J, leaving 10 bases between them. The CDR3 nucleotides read TGTGCCAGCAGCTTAGGAGGTCCGCTCTCTGGAAACACCATATATTTT. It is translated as CASSLGGPLSGNTIYF.

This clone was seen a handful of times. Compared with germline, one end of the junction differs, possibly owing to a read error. CDR3 in amino acids: CASSLQFGRPGVTYRYTF. The CDR3 bases are TGTGCCAGCAGTTTACAGTTCGGACGACCAGGGGTGACCTATCGCTACACCTTC. The chain employs TRBV27 and TRBJ1-2; the D gene is possibly TRBD1 (6 bases). The germline V gene has CDR1 MNHEY and CDR2 SMNVEV (reference sequence). CDR3 length equals 18 residues.

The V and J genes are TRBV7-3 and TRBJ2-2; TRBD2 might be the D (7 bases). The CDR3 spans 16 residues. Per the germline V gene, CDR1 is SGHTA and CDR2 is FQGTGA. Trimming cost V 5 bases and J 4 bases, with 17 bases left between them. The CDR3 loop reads CASSKRGGQVTGELFF. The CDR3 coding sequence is TGTGCCAGCAGCAAAAGGGGGGGGCAAGTCACCGGGGAGCTGTTTTTT.

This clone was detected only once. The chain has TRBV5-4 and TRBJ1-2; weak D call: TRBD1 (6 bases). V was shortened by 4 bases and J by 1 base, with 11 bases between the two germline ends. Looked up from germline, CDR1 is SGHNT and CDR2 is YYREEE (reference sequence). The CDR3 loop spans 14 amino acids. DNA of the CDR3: TGTGCCAGCAGCCTCGGACAGCTTAACTATGGCTACACCTTC. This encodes CASSLGQLNYGYTF.

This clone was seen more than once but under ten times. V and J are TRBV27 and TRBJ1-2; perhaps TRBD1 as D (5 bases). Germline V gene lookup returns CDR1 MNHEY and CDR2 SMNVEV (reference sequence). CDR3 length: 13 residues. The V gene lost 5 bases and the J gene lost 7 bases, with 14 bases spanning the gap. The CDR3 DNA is TGTGCCAGCAGTCAAGGCGGGGGGAGTGGCTACACCTTC. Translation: CASSQGGGSGYTF.

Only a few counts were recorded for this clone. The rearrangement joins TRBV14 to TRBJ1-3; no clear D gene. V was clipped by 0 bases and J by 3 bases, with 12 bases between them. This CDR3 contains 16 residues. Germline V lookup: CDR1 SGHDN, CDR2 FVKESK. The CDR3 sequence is CASSQELGLFGNTIYF. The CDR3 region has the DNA TGTGCCAGCAGCCAAGAATTAGGACTCTTTGGAAACACCATATATTTT.

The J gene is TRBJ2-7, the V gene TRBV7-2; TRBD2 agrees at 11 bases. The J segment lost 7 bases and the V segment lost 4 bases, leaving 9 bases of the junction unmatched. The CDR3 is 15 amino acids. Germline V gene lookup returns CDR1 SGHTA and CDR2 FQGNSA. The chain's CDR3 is CASSSLAGGPKEQYF. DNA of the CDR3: TGTGCCAGCAGCTCTTTAGCGGGAGGGCCAAAAGAGCAGTACTTC. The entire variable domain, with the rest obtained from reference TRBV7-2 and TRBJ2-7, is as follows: GAGVSQSPSNKVTEKGKDVELRCDPISGHTALYWYRQSLGQGLEFLIYFQGNSAPDKSGLPSDRFSAERTGGSVSTLTIQRTQQEDSAVYLCASSSLAGGPKEQYFGPGTRLTVT.

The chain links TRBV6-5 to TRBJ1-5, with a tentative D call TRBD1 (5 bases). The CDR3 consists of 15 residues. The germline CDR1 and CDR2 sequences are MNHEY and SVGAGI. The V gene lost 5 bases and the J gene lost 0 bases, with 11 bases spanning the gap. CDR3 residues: CASSRRGYSNQPQHF. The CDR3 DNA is TGTGCCAGCAGTCGAAGGGGTTATAGCAATCAGCCCCAGCATTTT.

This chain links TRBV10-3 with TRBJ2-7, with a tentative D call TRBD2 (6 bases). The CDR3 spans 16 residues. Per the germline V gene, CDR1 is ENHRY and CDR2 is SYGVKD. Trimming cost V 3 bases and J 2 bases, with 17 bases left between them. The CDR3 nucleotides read TGTGCCATCAGTGACCCGGTCGGACTATTTACCTACGAGCAGTACTTC. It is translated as CAISDPVGLFTYEQYF.

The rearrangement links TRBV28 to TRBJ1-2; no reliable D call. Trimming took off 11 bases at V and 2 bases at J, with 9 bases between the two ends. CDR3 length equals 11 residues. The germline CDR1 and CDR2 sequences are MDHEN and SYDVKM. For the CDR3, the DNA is TGTGCCGTCACTTTAAACTATGGCTACACCTTC. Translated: CAVTLNYGYTF.